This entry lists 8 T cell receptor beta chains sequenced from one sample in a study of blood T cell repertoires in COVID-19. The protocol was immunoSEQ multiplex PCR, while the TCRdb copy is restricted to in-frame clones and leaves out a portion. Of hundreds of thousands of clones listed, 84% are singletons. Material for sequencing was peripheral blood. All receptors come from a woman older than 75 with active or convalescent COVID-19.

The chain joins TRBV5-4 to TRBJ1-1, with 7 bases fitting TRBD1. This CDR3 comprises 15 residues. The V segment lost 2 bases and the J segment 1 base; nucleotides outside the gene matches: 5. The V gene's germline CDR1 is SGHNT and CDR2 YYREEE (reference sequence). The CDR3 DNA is TGTGCCAGCAGCTTTATACAGGGGCGGAACACTGAAGCTTTCTTT. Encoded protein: CASSFIQGRNTEAFF. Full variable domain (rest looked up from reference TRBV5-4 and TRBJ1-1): ETGVTQSPTHLIKTRGQQVTLRCSSQSGHNTVSWYQQALGQGPQFIFQYYREEENGRGNFPPRFSGLQFPNYSSELNVNALELDDSALYLCASSFIQGRNTEAFFGQGTRLTVV.

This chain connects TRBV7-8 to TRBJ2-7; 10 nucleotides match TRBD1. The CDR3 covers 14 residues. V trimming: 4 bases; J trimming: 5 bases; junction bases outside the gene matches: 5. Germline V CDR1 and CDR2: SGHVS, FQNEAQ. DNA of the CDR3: TGTGCCAGCAGCTATCGACAGGGGGCTGACGAGCAGTACTTC. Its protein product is CASSYRQGADEQYF.

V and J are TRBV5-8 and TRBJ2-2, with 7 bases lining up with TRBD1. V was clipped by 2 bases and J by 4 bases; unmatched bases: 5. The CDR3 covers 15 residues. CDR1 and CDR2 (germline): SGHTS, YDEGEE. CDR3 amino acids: CASSFRGQRTGELFF. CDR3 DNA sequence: TGTGCCAGCAGCTTTAGGGGGCAGCGCACCGGGGAGCTGTTTTTT.

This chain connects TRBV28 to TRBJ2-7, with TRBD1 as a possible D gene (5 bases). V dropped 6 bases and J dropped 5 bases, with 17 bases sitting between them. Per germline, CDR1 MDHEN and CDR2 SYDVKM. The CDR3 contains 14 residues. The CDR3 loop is CASRTRRQGHEQYF. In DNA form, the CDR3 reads TGTGCCAGCAGGACCCGCAGGCAGGGCCACGAGCAGTACTTC. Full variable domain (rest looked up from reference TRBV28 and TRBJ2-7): DVKVTQSSRYLVKRTGEKVFLECVQDMDHENMFWYRQDPGLGLRLIYFSYDVKMKEKGDIPEGYSVSREKKERFSLILESASTNQTSMYLCASRTRRQGHEQYFGPGTRLTVT.

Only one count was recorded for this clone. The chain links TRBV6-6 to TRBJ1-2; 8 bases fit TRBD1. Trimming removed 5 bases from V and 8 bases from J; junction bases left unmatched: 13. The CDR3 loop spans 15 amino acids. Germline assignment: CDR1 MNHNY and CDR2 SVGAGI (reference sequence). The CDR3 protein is CASSRQIQGVEGYTF. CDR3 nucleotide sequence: TGTGCCAGCAGTCGCCAGATACAGGGGGTAGAAGGCTACACCTTC.

In nucleotides, the CDR3 is TGTGCCAGCAGTTTGGCGGGACAGGTTAGCTCTGGGGCCAACGTCCTGACTTTC. Translating it yields CASSLAGQVSSGANVLTF. The gene calls are TRBV28 and TRBJ2-6; the match to TRBD1 covers 8 bases. V dropped 3 bases and J dropped 0; count of bases not matched to a gene: 7. The CDR3 length is 18 residues. Per germline, CDR1 MDHEN and CDR2 SYDVKM.

The CDR3 bases are TGTGCCAGCTCACCACTTGGGACAGGGGGAGATACGCAGTATTTT. Encoded protein: CASSPLGTGGDTQYF. The chain has TRBV18 and TRBJ2-3, with TRBD1 identical over 11 bases. CDR1 is KGHSH and CDR2 is LQKENI in the germline V gene. The CDR3 loop spans 15 amino acids. The junction had 2 bases not matched to a gene; V was cut back by 1 base and J by 5 bases.

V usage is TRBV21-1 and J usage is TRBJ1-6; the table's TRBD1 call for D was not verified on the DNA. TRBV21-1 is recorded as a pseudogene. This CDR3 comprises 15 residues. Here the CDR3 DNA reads TGTGCCAGCAGCAGATTGACAGGGGCGGGTTCACCCCTCCACTTT. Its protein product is CASSRLTGAGSPLHF.